These T cell receptor beta chains were read from a single sample in a study of blood T cell repertoires in COVID-19. Repertoires were generated with immunoSEQ multiplex PCR, while TCRdb's copy carries only in-frame clones and drops some. Of 210,000 or so clones listed, more than 80% were seen once; the top ten hold around 1.3%. Sequencing was carried out using peripheral blood. The receptors were gathered from a woman aged 25 to 45 with COVID-19, enrolled during active disease. Each CDR3 is given with its conserved first and last residue. Each record gives: D gene, V gene, clone size, J gene, CDR3 DNA, CDR3 protein. A D gene is named only where the DNA matches it firmly. The size field is filled for only some rows; it gives once, few, many or a size class.

D gene: TRBD1; V gene: TRBV5-6; clone size: -; J gene: TRBJ1-2; CDR3 DNA: TGTGCCAGCAGCAGCTACCGGGACAGGGATAACTATGGCTACACCTTC; CDR3 protein: CASSSYRDRDNYGYTF
D gene: TRBD1; V gene: TRBV7-2; clone size: -; J gene: TRBJ2-1; CDR3 DNA: TGTGCCAGCAGACCTCCAGGGGGCCCCGAGCAGTTCTTC; CDR3 protein: CASRPPGGPEQFF
D gene: -; V gene: TRBV5-1; clone size: -; J gene: TRBJ2-7; CDR3 DNA: TGCGCCAGCAGGCCCGACCGGAGGACTACCCACGAGCAGTACTTC; CDR3 protein: CASRPDRRTTHEQYF
D gene: -; V gene: TRBV12-3/TRBV12-4; clone size: -; J gene: TRBJ2-5; CDR3 DNA: TGTGCCAGCAGTCTGTACCAAGAGACCCAGTACTTC; CDR3 protein: CASSLYQETQYF
D gene: -; V gene: TRBV5-1; clone size: -; J gene: TRBJ2-5; CDR3 DNA: TGCGCCAGCAGCTTGGCTACGGTCCGTCAAGAGACCCAGTACTTC; CDR3 protein: CASSLATVRQETQYF
D gene: -; V gene: TRBV10-3; clone size: -; J gene: TRBJ2-5; CDR3 DNA: TGTGCCACCCAGGGGCAAGAGACCCAGTACTTC; CDR3 protein: CATQGQETQYF
D gene: TRBD2; V gene: TRBV9; clone size: -; J gene: TRBJ2-3; CDR3 DNA: TGTGCCAGCAGCGGACTAGCGGGAGATAGCACAGATACGCAGTATTTT; CDR3 protein: CASSGLAGDSTDTQYF
D gene: -; V gene: TRBV9; clone size: -; J gene: TRBJ1-4; CDR3 DNA: TGTGCCAGCAGCGTAGGTCTACTGACGGGGGCAACTAATGAAAAACTGTTTTTT; CDR3 protein: CASSVGLLTGATNEKLFF
D gene: -; V gene: TRBV7-2; clone size: once; J gene: TRBJ2-1; CDR3 DNA: TGTGCCAGCAGCTTAGTCGGCGGGACCGCCTACAATGAGCAGTTCTTC; CDR3 protein: CASSLVGGTAYNEQFF
D gene: TRBD1; V gene: TRBV10-3; clone size: -; J gene: TRBJ1-5; CDR3 DNA: TGTGCCATCAGTGCCGGGACAGGGGCGGATCAGCCCCAGCATTTT; CDR3 protein: CAISAGTGADQPQHF
D gene: TRBD2; V gene: TRBV6-1; clone size: -; J gene: TRBJ2-1; CDR3 DNA: TGTGCCAGCAGTGAAGTACTAGCGGGAGCCGGGCAGGGGGAGCAGTTCTTC; CDR3 protein: CASSEVLAGAGQGEQFF
D gene: TRBD1; V gene: TRBV19; clone size: -; J gene: TRBJ1-5; CDR3 DNA: TGTGCCAGTAGTATACTAGGGGGCGACCAGCCCCAGCATTTT; CDR3 protein: CASSILGGDQPQHF
D gene: TRBD1; V gene: TRBV30; clone size: few; J gene: TRBJ1-6; CDR3 DNA: TGTGCCTGGAGTCGAACAGGGGAAGGGTATAATTCACCCCTCCACTTT; CDR3 protein: CAWSRTGEGYNSPLHF